Each of the 9 T cell receptor beta chains below was sequenced from the same sample in a study of blood T cell repertoires in COVID-19. Sequenced by immunoSEQ multiplex PCR; TCRdb stores in-frame clones only, minus some. The sample has 73,000 or so clones, just over 85% seen once. Sequenced: peripheral blood. The receptor set was obtained from a man aged 25-45 years with acute or convalescent COVID-19.

This chain uses TRBV30 with TRBJ1-5; D possibly corresponds to TRBD1 (5 bases). The CDR3 loop spans 15 amino acids. The germline gives CDR1 GTSNPN, CDR2 SVGIG (reference sequence). V shed 0 bases and J shed 4 bases, with 13 bases lying between them. The CDR3 DNA sequence: TGTGCCTGGAGTGTACTTGGGGGGTGGAATCAGCCCCAGCATTTT. The encoded protein is CAWSVLGGWNQPQHF.

CDR3 in amino acids: CASSPPAGTYEQYF. The CDR3 region has the DNA TGTGCCAGCTCACCACCAGCAGGGACCTACGAGCAGTACTTC. J is TRBJ2-7 and V is TRBV18, with D perhaps matching TRBD1 (5 bases). The CDR3 is made up of 14 amino acids. CDR1 KGHSH and CDR2 LQKENI come from the germline V gene. Trimming removed 0 bases from V and 2 bases from J, with 8 bases in between. Full variable domain (outside the CDR3, taken from reference TRBV18 and TRBJ2-7): NAGVMQNPRHLVRRRGQEARLRCSPMKGHSHVYWYRQLPEEGLKFMVYLQKENIIDESGMPKERFSAEFPKEGPSILRIQQVVRGDSAAYFCASSPPAGTYEQYFGPGTRLTVT.

The chain is built from TRBV29-1 and TRBJ2-7; 10 positions match TRBD2. The V segment lost 7 bases and the J segment 5 bases; nucleotides outside the gene matches: 11. This CDR3 comprises 14 residues. From germline, CDR1 is SQVTM and CDR2 ANQGSEA. The CDR3 DNA reads as TGCAGCGCGCAGACCGGGACTAGCGTAGACGAGCAGTACTTC. It translates to CSAQTGTSVDEQYF.

The chain uses TRBV27 and TRBJ2-3, with D tentatively TRBD1 (6 bases). Trimming stripped 6 bases from V and 0 bases from J, with 16 bases between. CDR1 MNHEY and CDR2 SMNVEV come from the germline V gene (reference sequence). This CDR3 comprises 16 residues. The CDR3 region has the DNA TGTGCCAGCAGAGCCCCGGGCAGGGGAAGCACAGATACGCAGTATTTT. Translated, it gives CASRAPGRGSTDTQYF.

Note on this clone: Other DNA variants within this sample encode the same CDR3. This rearrangement joins TRBV20-1 to TRBJ2-1; maybe TRBD2 (5 bases). The germline CDR1 and CDR2 sequences are DFQATT and SNEGSKA (reference sequence). V gave up 3 bases and J gave up 4 bases, with 13 bases separating them. CDR3 size: 14 residues. CDR3 sequence (DNA): TGCAGTGCTAGTAGTGGGAGAGATTACAATGAGCAGTTCTTC. This encodes CSASSGRDYNEQFF.

V gene TRBV9 combines with J gene TRBJ2-7, with a possible D match to TRBD1 (6 bases). The length of the CDR3 is 13 residues. Trimming shortened V by 4 bases and J by 4 bases, and 12 bases separated the two germline ends. Per the germline V gene, CDR1 is SGDLS and CDR2 is YYNGEE. The CDR3 is CASSPPGQYEQYF. DNA for the CDR3: TGTGCCAGCAGCCCCCCTGGACAGTACGAGCAGTACTTC.

The chain has TRBV28 and TRBJ1-5; D remains ambiguous. CDR3 length equals 11 residues. Germline V gene lookup returns CDR1 MDHEN and CDR2 SYDVKM. Trimming shortened V by 6 bases and J by 5 bases, and 5 bases separated the two germline ends. The CDR3: CASRADQPQHF. CDR3 DNA sequence: TGTGCCAGCAGGGCTGATCAGCCCCAGCATTTT.

The V call is TRBV7-2, the J call TRBJ2-2; no clear D gene. The CDR3 has 13 amino acids. Trimming pared 3 bases from V and 7 bases from J, leaving 9 bases between. Germline V lookup: CDR1 SGHTA, CDR2 FQGNSA. The CDR3 loop reads CASSFGPNGELFF. The CDR3 nucleotides are TGTGCCAGCAGCTTTGGGCCAAACGGGGAGCTGTTTTTT.

The chain joins TRBV5-8 to TRBJ1-5; D might be TRBD1 (5 bases). The CDR3 consists of 15 residues. Trimming pared 1 base from V and 4 bases from J, leaving 12 bases between. Germline CDR1 is SGHTS and CDR2 is YDEGEE. The chain's CDR3 is CASSLRGSANQPQHF. CDR3 bases: TGTGCCAGCAGCTTGAGGGGTTCTGCTAATCAGCCCCAGCATTTT.